The T cell receptor (beta chain) described here comes from a study of shared clonotypes between healthy human individuals. For genomic DNA, unsorted samples relied on tens of millions of PBMCs. To note about this clone: Its target is not known.

Study-level findings and limits: A small donor pool kept down the genetic and exposure-history diversity that was represented.

V lost 4 bases, J lost 7 bases, and 20 bases lay in between. The CDR3 has 15 amino acids. Germline V gives CDR1 SGHRS, CDR2 YFSETQ. The unsorted PBMC replicate PCRs were performed with approximately 300 ng DNA, around 32,000 T cell genomes. Generated by immunoSEQ multiplex PCR, the TCRdb table keeps only in-frame clones and is missing some. The profile shows fewer than 700,000 clones, about 80% of them singletons. This clonotype was sampled from a woman in her forties in good health. Some clones in this sample may be carry-over from other donors' samples. The sample was PBMCs. The chain combines TRBV5-1 with TRBJ1-2, with a possible D match to TRBD1 (5 bases). This CDR3 is CASSPGGVLILGYTF. Here the CDR3 DNA reads TGCGCCAGCAGCCCCGGGGGGGTTCTGATCCTTGGCTACACCTTC.